These T cell receptor beta chains were read from a single sample in a study of blood T cells in healthy people across ages. TCRdb processed the 5' RACE reads anew with MiXCR; each CDR3 protein has one entry. The sample includes almost 550,000 distinct CDR3 sequences, less than 25% of them seen just once. Another study also made use of these data, one on T cells of mothers and their children.

The sample comprised blood. Every receptor here comes from a boy aged 5-17 years in good health. Both conserved end residues are part of each CDR3. A D gene is named only where the DNA matches it firmly. Clone sizes are given selectively: once, few, many, or a class where the clone is expanded.

TRBV4-3	NA	TRBD1	TRBJ1-4	TGCGCCAGCTTCGGGACAGGGTATGAAAAACTGTTTTTT	CASFGTGYEKLFF
TRBV6-2/TRBV6-3	NA	NA	TRBJ2-1	TGTGCCAGCAGATCACGGGGCTATGAGCAGTTCTTC	CASRSRGYEQFF
TRBV5-1	NA	NA	TRBJ2-1	TGCGCCAGCCCCAGGCAGGGTCAGAACAATGAGCAGTTCTTC	CASPRQGQNNEQFF
TRBV25-1	few	NA	TRBJ2-4	TGTGCCAGCAGTGAGTTCCGGGAAAACATTCAGTACTTC	CASSEFRENIQYF
TRBV5-4	once	NA	TRBJ2-2	TGTGCCAGCAGCTTGAAGTCTAGTGAGTTCGCCGGGGAGCTGTTTTTT	CASSLKSSEFAGELFF
TRBV2	NA	NA	TRBJ1-5	TGTGCCAGCAGTGACACCAATAGCAATCAGCCCCAGCATTTT	CASSDTNSNQPQHF
TRBV29-1	many	NA	TRBJ1-4	TGCAGCGGCTATTCAACTAATGAAAAACTGTTTTTT	CSGYSTNEKLFF
TRBV9	NA	NA	TRBJ2-1	TGTGCCAGCAGCGTAGGGCCGGACAATGAGCAGTTCTTC	CASSVGPDNEQFF
TRBV5-1	few	NA	TRBJ2-1	TGCGCCAGCAGCCGCCACGATGGCCTTCGGGGGCAGATCTACAATGAGCAGTTCTTC	CASSRHDGLRGQIYNEQFF
TRBV5-8	few	NA	TRBJ1-2	TGTGCCAGCAGCTTGGACTTCTTTAACTATGGCTACACCTTC	CASSLDFFNYGYTF
TRBV7-3	NA	NA	TRBJ2-2	TGTGCCAGCAGCCTCTTATCATGGCCGGGGGGCCACACCTTTAATACCGGGGAGCTGTTTTTT	CASSLLSWPGGHTFNTGELFF
TRBV28	NA	NA	TRBJ2-7	TGTGCCAGCAGCCCCTTTCCAGGCGAGCAGTACTTC	CASSPFPGEQYF
TRBV7-2	NA	TRBD1	TRBJ2-4	TGTGCCAGCAGCTTCGGACAGGGGGCTTTAGACATTCAGTACTTC	CASSFGQGALDIQYF
TRBV28	few	TRBD1	TRBJ2-5	TGTGCCAGCTTGGGACAGGGTGGAGAGACCCAGTACTTC	CASLGQGGETQYF
TRBV9	few	NA	TRBJ2-3	TGTGCCAGCAGCGTAGCTCCGTTGGGGAAGGGGCCAGATACGCAGTATTTT	CASSVAPLGKGPDTQYF
TRBV7-2	NA	TRBD2	TRBJ2-7	TGTGCCAGCAGCTTAAGCCCGGGACTAGCGGATCGCCTAACTTACGAGCAGTACTTC	CASSLSPGLADRLTYEQYF
TRBV7-2	once	NA	TRBJ1-2	TGTGCCAGCAGCCCCCCCGGGGGCCCTGGCTACACCTTC	CASSPPGGPGYTF
TRBV15	NA	TRBD2	TRBJ2-5	TGTGCCACCAGCAGAGATCTCACTAGCGGGGGAGTGTACCAAGAGACCCAGTACTTC	CATSRDLTSGGVYQETQYF
TRBV7-9	NA	TRBD2	TRBJ2-5	TGTGCCAGCAGCTCTGGACTAGCGGGGACCCAGTACTTC	CASSSGLAGTQYF
TRBV6-5	NA	NA	TRBJ2-1	TGTGCCAGCAGTTACCCTACTGGCGGGGGCGAGCAGTTCTTC	CASSYPTGGGEQFF
TRBV29-1	many	NA	TRBJ2-5	TGCAGCGTCCGGGCCCCCCTCGCAGAGACCCAGTACTTC	CSVRAPLAETQYF
TRBV5-1	NA	TRBD2	TRBJ2-5	TGCGCCAGCAGCTTGGTACTAGCGGGACCGAGAGAGACCCAGTACTTC	CASSLVLAGPRETQYF
TRBV28	many	NA	TRBJ2-5	TGTGCCAGCACCCCACGTAACCAAGAGACCCAGTACTTC	CASTPRNQETQYF
TRBV24-1	NA	TRBD2	TRBJ2-1	TGTGCCACCAGTGAGTCCGGGAGGGGTGGAAATGAGCAGTTCTTC	CATSESGRGGNEQFF
TRBV9	NA	NA	TRBJ2-7	TGTGCCAGCAGCCCGCGATTGGACCGCTACGAGCAGTACTTC	CASSPRLDRYEQYF
TRBV6-5	NA	NA	TRBJ2-7	TGTGCCAGCAGTTGGGCGGGCCGCCAAGCCTACGAGCAGTACTTC	CASSWAGRQAYEQYF
TRBV6-2/TRBV6-3	few	NA	TRBJ1-2	TGTGCCAGCAGTCCCCATGTGGACAGATCCTATGGCTACACCTTC	CASSPHVDRSYGYTF
TRBV3-1	few	NA	TRBJ2-6	TGTGCCAGCAGCCATTCCAACCGGGTCCTGACTTTC	CASSHSNRVLTF